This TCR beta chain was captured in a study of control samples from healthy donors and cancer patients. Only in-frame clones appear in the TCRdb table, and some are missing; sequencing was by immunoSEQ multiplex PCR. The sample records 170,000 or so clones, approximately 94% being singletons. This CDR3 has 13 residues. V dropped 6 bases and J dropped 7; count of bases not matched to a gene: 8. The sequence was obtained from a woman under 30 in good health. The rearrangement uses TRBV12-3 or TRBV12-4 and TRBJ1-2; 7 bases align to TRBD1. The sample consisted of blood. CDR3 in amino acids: CASSLTGTAGYTF. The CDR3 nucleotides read TGTGCCAGCAGCTTGACAGGGACGGCTGGCTACACCTTC.